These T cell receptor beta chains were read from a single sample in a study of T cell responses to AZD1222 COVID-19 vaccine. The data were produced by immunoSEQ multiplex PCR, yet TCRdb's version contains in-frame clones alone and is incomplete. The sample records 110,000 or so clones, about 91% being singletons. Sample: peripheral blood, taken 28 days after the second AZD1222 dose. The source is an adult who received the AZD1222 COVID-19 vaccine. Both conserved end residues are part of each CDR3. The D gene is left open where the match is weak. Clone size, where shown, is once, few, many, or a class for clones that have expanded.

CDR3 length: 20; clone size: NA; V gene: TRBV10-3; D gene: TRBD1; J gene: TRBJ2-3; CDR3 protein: CAISGGRGVGQGAVTDTQYF; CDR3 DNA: TGTGCCATCAGTGGAGGTCGTGGGGTGGGGCAGGGGGCGGTCACAGATACGCAGTATTTT
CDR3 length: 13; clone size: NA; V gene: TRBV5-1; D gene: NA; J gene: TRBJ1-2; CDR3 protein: CASGQGTDYGYTF; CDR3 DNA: TGCGCCAGCGGTCAAGGGACTGACTATGGCTACACCTTC
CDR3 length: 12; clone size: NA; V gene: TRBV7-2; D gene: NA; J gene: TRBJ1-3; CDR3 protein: CASSLPGNTIYF; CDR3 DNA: TGTGCCAGCAGCTTACCCGGAAACACCATATATTTT
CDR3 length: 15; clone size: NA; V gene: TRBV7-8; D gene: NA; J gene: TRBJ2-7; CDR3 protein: CASSLDPAVMGEQYF; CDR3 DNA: TGTGCCAGCAGCTTAGACCCCGCCGTTATGGGGGAGCAGTACTTC
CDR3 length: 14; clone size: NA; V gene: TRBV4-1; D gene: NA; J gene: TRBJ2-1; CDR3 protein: CASSRIDREGEQFF; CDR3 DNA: TGCGCCAGCAGCCGGATCGACAGGGAGGGTGAGCAGTTCTTC
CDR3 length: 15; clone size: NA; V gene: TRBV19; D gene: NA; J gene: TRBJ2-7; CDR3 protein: CASSIQAGPTYEQYF; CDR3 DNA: TGTGCCAGTAGTATTCAGGCAGGACCTACCTACGAGCAGTACTTC
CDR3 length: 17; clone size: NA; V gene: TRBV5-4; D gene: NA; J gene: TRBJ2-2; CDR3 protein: CASSPGTLGYDTGELFF; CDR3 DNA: TGTGCCAGCAGCCCCGGAACCCTCGGGTATGATACCGGGGAGCTGTTTTTT
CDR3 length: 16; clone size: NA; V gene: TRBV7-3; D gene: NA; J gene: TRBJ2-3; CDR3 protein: CASSLARASSTDTQYF; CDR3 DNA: TGTGCCAGCAGCTTAGCCCGAGCTAGTAGCACAGATACGCAGTATTTT
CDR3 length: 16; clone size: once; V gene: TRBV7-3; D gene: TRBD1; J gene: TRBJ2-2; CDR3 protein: CASTLTGGPGTGELFF; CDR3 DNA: TGTGCCAGCACCCTGACAGGGGGGCCAGGGACCGGGGAGCTGTTTTTT
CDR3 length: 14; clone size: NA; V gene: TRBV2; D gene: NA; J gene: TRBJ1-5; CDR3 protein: CASSRGNRGQPQHF; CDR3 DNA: TGTGCCAGCAGCCGGGGTAACCGGGGTCAGCCCCAGCATTTT
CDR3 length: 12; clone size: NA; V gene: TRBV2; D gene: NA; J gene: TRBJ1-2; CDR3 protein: CAWDTRIVGYTF; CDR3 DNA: TGTGCCTGGGACACCAGGATCGTTGGCTACACCTTC
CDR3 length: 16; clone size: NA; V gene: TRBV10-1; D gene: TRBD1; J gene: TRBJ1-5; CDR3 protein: CANPGQGSFGNQPQHF; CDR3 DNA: TGCGCCAACCCGGGACAGGGATCCTTTGGCAATCAGCCCCAGCATTTT
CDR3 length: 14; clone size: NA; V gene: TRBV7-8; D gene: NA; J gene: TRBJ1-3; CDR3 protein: CASSLAPIRNTIYF; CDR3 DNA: TGTGCCAGCAGCTTAGCACCCATCAGAAACACCATATATTTT
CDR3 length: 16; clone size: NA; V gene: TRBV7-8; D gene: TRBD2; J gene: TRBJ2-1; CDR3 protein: CASSSNSGGTYNEQFF; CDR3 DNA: TGTGCCAGCAGCTCCAATAGCGGGGGGACATACAATGAGCAGTTCTTC
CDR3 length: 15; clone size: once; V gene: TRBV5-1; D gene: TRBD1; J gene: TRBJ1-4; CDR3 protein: CASSDGTETNEKLFF; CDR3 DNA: TGCGCCAGCAGCGACGGGACAGAAACTAATGAAAAACTGTTTTTT
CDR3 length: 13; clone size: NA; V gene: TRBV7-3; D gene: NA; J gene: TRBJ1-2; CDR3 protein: CASSLTYGGSYTF; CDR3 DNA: TGTGCCAGCAGCTTAACGTACGGGGGGAGCTACACCTTC
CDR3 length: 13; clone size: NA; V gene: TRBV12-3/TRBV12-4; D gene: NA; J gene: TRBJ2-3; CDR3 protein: CASSLQNTDTQYF; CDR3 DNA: TGTGCCAGCAGTTTACAGAACACAGATACGCAGTATTTT
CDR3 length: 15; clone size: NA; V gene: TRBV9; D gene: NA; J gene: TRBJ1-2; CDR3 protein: CASSAEGWTNYGYTF; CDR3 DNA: TGTGCCAGCAGCGCGGAGGGGTGGACTAACTATGGCTACACCTTC
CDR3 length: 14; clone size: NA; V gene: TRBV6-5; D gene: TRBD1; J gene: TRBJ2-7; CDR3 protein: CASSLQGRGYEQYF; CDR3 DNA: TGTGCCAGCAGCCTACAGGGGAGAGGCTACGAGCAGTACTTC
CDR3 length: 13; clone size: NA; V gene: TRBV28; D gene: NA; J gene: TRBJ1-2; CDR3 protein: CASSLARAYGYTF; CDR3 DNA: TGTGCCAGCAGTTTAGCCCGGGCCTATGGCTACACCTTC
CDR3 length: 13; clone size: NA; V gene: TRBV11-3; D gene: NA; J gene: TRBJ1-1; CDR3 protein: CASSPSGVPEAFF; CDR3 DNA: TGTGCCAGCAGCCCCAGTGGGGTGCCTGAAGCTTTCTTT
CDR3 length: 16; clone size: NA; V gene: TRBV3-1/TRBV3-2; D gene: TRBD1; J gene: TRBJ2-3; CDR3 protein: CASQTGDRTGTDTQYF; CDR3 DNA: TGTGCCAGCCAAACCGGGGACAGAACGGGGACAGATACGCAGTATTTT
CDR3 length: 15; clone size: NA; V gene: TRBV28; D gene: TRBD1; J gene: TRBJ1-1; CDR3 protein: CASSSEGAQDTEAFF; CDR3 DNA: TGTGCCAGCAGTTCCGAGGGGGCCCAGGACACTGAAGCTTTCTTT
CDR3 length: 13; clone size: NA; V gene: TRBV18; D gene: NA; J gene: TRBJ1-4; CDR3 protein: CASSPDSNEKLFF; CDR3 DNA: TGTGCCAGCTCACCCGACAGCAATGAAAAACTGTTTTTT
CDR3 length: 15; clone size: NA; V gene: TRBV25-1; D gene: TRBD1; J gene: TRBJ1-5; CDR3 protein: CASSGGQGLGQPQHF; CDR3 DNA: TGTGCCAGCAGCGGCGGACAGGGGTTGGGGCAGCCCCAGCATTTT
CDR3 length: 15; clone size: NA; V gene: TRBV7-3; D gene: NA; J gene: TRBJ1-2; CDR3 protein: CASSRDAIPGHGYTF; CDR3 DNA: TGTGCCAGCAGCCGGGACGCCATACCGGGGCATGGCTACACCTTC
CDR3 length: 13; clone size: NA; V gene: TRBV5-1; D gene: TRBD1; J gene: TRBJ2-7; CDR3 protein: CASTRGQTYEQYF; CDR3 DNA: TGCGCCAGCACCCGGGGACAGACCTACGAGCAGTACTTC
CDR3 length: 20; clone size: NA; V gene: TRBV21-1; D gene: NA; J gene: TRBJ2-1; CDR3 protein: CASSKPIAVVCRFGGNEQFF; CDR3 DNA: TGTGCCAGCAGCAAACCCATTGCGGTCGTGTGCCGTTTTGGGGGTAATGAGCAGTTCTTC
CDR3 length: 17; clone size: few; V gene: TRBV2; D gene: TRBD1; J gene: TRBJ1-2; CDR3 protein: CASIPGGGGMGNYGYTF; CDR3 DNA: TGTGCCAGCATTCCAGGAGGGGGCGGAATGGGTAACTATGGCTACACCTTC
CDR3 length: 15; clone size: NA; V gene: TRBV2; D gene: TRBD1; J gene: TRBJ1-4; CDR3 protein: CASRVSGGLSEKLFF; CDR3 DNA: TGTGCCAGCAGGGTTTCAGGGGGGCTGAGTGAAAAACTGTTTTTT
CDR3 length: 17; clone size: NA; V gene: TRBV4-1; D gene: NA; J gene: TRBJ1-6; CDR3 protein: CASSQDSARGINSPLHF; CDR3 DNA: TGCGCCAGCAGCCAAGATTCGGCGAGAGGGATTAATTCACCCCTCCACTTT
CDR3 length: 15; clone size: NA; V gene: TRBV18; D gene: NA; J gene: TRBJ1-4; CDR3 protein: CASSVRTGSNEKLFF; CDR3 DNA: TGTGCCAGCTCAGTCCGAACAGGGAGTAATGAAAAACTGTTTTTT
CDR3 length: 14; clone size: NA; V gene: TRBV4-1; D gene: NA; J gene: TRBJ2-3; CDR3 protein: CASSQAGDTDTQYF; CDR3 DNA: TGCGCCAGCAGCCAAGCCGGAGACACAGATACGCAGTATTTT
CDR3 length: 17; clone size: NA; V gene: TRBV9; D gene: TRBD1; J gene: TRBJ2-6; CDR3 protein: CASSATGGLAGANVLTF; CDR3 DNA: TGTGCCAGCAGCGCTACAGGGGGCCTCGCTGGGGCCAACGTCCTGACTTTC
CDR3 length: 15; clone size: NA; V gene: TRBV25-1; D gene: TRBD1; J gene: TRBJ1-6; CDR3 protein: CASSPGTGRSSPLHF; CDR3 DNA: TGTGCCAGCAGTCCCGGGACAGGGCGTTCTTCACCCCTCCACTTT
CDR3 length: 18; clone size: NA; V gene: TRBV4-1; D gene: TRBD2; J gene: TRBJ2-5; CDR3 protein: CASSQGPVLAGGQETQYF; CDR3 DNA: TGCGCCAGCAGCCAAGGTCCAGTACTAGCGGGGGGGCAAGAGACCCAGTACTTC
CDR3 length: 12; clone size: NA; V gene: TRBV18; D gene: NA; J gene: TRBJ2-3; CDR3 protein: CASSPPADTQYF; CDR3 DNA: TGTGCCAGCTCACCACCAGCAGATACGCAGTATTTT
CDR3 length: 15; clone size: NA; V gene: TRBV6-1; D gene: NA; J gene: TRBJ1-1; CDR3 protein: CASSDTQTGWTEAFF; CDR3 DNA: TGTGCCAGCAGTGACACCCAGACAGGTTGGACTGAAGCTTTCTTT
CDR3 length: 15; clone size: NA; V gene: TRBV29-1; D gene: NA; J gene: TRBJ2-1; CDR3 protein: CSTRLNRDIYNEQFF; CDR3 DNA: TGCAGCACTCGACTTAACAGGGACATATACAATGAGCAGTTCTTC
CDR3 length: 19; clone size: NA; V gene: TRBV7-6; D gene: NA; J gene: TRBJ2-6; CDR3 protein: CASSLTPGAGLGGANVLTF; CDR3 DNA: TGTGCCAGCAGCTTAACCCCGGGGGCGGGGCTTGGTGGGGCCAACGTCCTGACTTTC
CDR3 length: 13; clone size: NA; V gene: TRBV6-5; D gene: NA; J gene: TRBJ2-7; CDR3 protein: CASSHTPFDEQYF; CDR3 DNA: TGTGCCAGCAGTCATACCCCTTTCGACGAGCAGTACTTC
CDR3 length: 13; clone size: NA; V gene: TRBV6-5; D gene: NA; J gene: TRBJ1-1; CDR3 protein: CASSPGTSTEAFF; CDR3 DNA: TGTGCCAGCAGTCCTGGGACTTCCACTGAAGCTTTCTTT
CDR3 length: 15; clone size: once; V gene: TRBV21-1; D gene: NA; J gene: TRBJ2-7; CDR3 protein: CASSPRTSGSYEQYF; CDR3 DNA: TGTGCCAGCAGCCCTCGGACTAGCGGGAGCTACGAGCAGTACTTC
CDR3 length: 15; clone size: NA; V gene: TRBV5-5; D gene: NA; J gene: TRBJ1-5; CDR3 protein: CASSLAAGAGQPQHF; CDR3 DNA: TGTGCCAGCAGCTTGGCGGCAGGGGCCGGTCAGCCCCAGCATTTT
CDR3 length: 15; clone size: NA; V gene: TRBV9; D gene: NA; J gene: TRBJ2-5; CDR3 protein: CASSVDDRRHETQYF; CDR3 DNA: TGTGCCAGCAGCGTAGATGACAGAAGGCATGAGACCCAGTACTTC
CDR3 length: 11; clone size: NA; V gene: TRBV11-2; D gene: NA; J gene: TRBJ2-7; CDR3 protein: CASSGGNEQYF; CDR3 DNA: TGTGCCAGCAGCGGAGGGAACGAGCAGTACTTC
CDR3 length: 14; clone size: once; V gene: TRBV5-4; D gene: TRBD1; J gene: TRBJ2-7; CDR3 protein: CASSPGQGGYEQYF; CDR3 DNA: TGTGCCAGCAGCCCGGGACAGGGGGGCTACGAGCAGTACTTC